A single sample is the source of the 24 T cell receptor beta chains below, sequenced in a study of T cell repertoires in cytomegalovirus infection. From the reads, TCRdb called clonotypes with MiXCR, one entry per CDR3 protein. The sample has about 740,000 distinct CDR3 sequences; 35% are singletons. Sequencing was done on a sample of PBMCs. These receptors originate from a human donor in good health (CMV status not recorded). Some clones in this sample may be carry-over from other donors' samples.

This clonotype occurred a few times. The chain joins TRBV20-1 to TRBJ1-5; D is possibly TRBD1 (5 bases). The germline V and J ends were trimmed by 1 base and 6 bases, with 13 bases remaining between them. This CDR3 is 14 amino acids long. Germline V CDR1 and CDR2: DFQATT, SNEGSKA (reference sequence). CDR3 protein: CSARVGWGVQPQHF. Here the CDR3 DNA reads TGCAGTGCTAGAGTGGGTTGGGGGGTTCAGCCCCAGCATTTT.

This chain joins TRBV19 and TRBJ1-2; D perhaps matches TRBD1 (6 bases). The CDR3 is 14 amino acids. V was pared by 7 bases and J by 0 bases, with 12 bases between. Germline V gives CDR1 LNHDA, CDR2 SQIVND (reference sequence). CDR3 sequence: CASKRGTTNYGYTF. The CDR3 bases are TGTGCCAGTAAGAGGGGGACCACTAACTATGGCTACACCTTC.

This clonotype showed up many times. This sequence joins TRBV7-2 and TRBJ1-2; TRBD1 agrees at 9 bases. Germline-derived CDR1 and CDR2 are SGHTA and FQGNSA. Germline trimming cut 5 bases from V and 8 bases from J; bases unmatched to any gene: 6. CDR3 length equals 13 residues. CDR3 DNA: TGTGCCAGCAGCCGTGGACAGGGGTCCGGCTACACCTTC. Translated, it gives CASSRGQGSGYTF. Combining the CDR3 with reference TRBV7-2 and TRBJ1-2 gives the whole variable domain GAGVSQSPSNKVTEKGKDVELRCDPISGHTALYWYRQSLGQGLEFLIYFQGNSAPDKSGLPSDRFSAERTGGSVSTLTIQRTQQEDSAVYLCASSRGQGSGYTFGSGTRLTVV.

The genes are TRBV6-1 and TRBJ1-1; 12 bases match TRBD1. Trimming at V came to 7 bases and at J to 4 bases, leaving 7 bases not matched to a gene. In germline, CDR1 is MNHNS, CDR2 SASEGT. The CDR3 consists of 15 residues. The DNA for the CDR3 is TGTGCCAGCAAAGGGACAGGGGGCCGTGGCACTGAAGCTTTCTTT. This encodes CASKGTGGRGTEAFF.

This chain links TRBV10-1 with TRBJ2-4, with TRBD2 matching over 7 bases. V lost 2 bases, J lost 9 bases, and 4 bases stayed unmatched. CDR3 length: 13 residues. CDR1 is WNHNN, CDR2 SYGVQD, per germline (reference sequence). The chain's CDR3 is CASSEGGGGIQYF. CDR3 DNA sequence: TGCGCCAGCAGTGAGGGGGGGGGGGGCATTCAGTACTTC.

This chain connects TRBV28 to TRBJ2-1, with D maybe TRBD2 (6 bases). The CDR3 is made up of 15 amino acids. The V and J ends lost 5 bases and 5 bases respectively, with 16 bases between them. Germline V gene sequence: CDR1 MDHEN, CDR2 SYDVKM. Here the CDR3 reads CASSDRDSQNNEQFF. The CDR3 DNA is TGTGCCAGCAGTGACCGGGACTCCCAAAACAATGAGCAGTTCTTC.

The rearrangement uses TRBV28 and TRBJ2-3, with 11 bases lining up with TRBD2. The CDR3 contains 19 residues. V was pared by 10 bases and J by 0 bases, with 18 bases of the junction left unmatched. The germline CDR1 and CDR2 sequences are MDHEN and SYDVKM. The CDR3 nucleotides read TGTGCCACCTCCGTAGCTCTAGCGGGAGGTTACCATAGCACAGATACGCAGTATTTT. It encodes CATSVALAGGYHSTDTQYF.

Only one count was recorded for this clonotype. J is TRBJ2-3 and V is TRBV6-5, with D tentatively TRBD1 or TRBD2 (5 bases each). V dropped 6 bases and J dropped 3 bases, with 19 bases sitting between them. The CDR3 runs 16 residues. Germline CDR1 is MNHEY and CDR2 is SVGAGI. The CDR3 DNA reads TGTGCCAGCAGGGTAAAACGAGGGGCTGCGACAGATACGCAGTATTTT. Protein: CASRVKRGAATDTQYF.

There are a few counts of this clonotype. The rearrangement uses TRBV29-1 and TRBJ2-1, with 10 nucleotides matching TRBD2. CDR1 and CDR2 (germline): SQVTM, ANQGSEA. V lost 6 bases and J lost 4; bases outside the gene matches: 3. This CDR3 comprises 13 residues. CDR3 sequence reads: CSVVAGGYNEQFF. DNA of the CDR3: TGCAGCGTCGTAGCGGGGGGATACAATGAGCAGTTCTTC.

The rearrangement joins TRBV6-2 or TRBV6-3 to TRBJ2-5; D remains unclear. The CDR3 is 13 amino acids. Germline V gene data show CDR1 as MNHEY and CDR2 as SVGEGT. Trimming removed 6 bases at V and 5 bases at J, with 13 bases between. CDR3 in DNA: TGTGCCAGCAGATACCTGACCCGGGAGACCCAGTACTTC. Translating gives CASRYLTRETQYF.

This clonotype was found once. The CDR3 here is CASDRDRGQNEQFF. The CDR3 DNA reads TGTGCCAGCGACCGGGACAGGGGGCAGAATGAGCAGTTCTTC. The J gene is TRBJ2-1, the V gene TRBV2; 12 bases match TRBD1. V dropped 8 bases and J dropped 7; count of bases not matched to a gene: 6. Germline CDR1 reads SNHLY; CDR2 reads FYNNEI. The CDR3 sequence is 14 residues long.

Notes on this clonotype: A much more abundant neighbour one base away suggests this may be a read error. The chain links TRBV7-8 to TRBJ2-6; 16 positions match TRBD2. The CDR3 length is 19 residues. Germline assignment: CDR1 SGHVS and CDR2 FQNEAQ. CDR3 in amino acids: CASSWGLAGGPVWANVLNF. The CDR3 coding sequence is TGTGCCAGCAGCTGGGGACTAGCGGGAGGGCCCGTCTGGGCCAACGTCCTGAATTTC.

This clonotype was detected a few times. The genes are TRBV7-2 and TRBJ2-7; the match to TRBD2 covers 8 bases. The CDR3 length is 13 residues. Germline values: CDR1 SGHTA, CDR2 FQGNSA. V shed 5 bases and J 4 bases; nucleotides not matched to a gene: 4. CDR3 bases: TGTGCCAGCAGCCCCAGACTAGCGTACGAGCAGTACTTC. Its protein is CASSPRLAYEQYF.

CDR3 nucleotide sequence: TGTGCCAGTACCCAGCCGCCTCTGGGCCTGTTTTTT. Amino acid sequence: CASTQPPLGLFF. This rearrangement joins TRBV19 to TRBJ2-2; D is unresolved. The CDR3 has 12 amino acids. From germline, CDR1 is LNHDA and CDR2 SQIVND (reference sequence). Trimming took 7 bases from V and 14 from J, leaving 17 bases between them. The variable domain in full, completed from reference TRBV19 and TRBJ2-2, reads DGGITQSPKYLFRKEGQNVTLSCEQNLNHDAMYWYRQDPGQGLRLIYYSQIVNDFQKGDIAEGYSVSREKKESFPLTVTSAQKNPTAFYLCASTQPPLGLFFGEGSRLTVL.

The chain joins TRBV20-1 to TRBJ2-1, with 7 bases identical to TRBD2. Germline CDR1 reads DFQATT; CDR2 reads SNEGSKA (reference sequence). CDR3 length: 15 residues. V was clipped by 5 bases and J by 3 bases; unmatched bases: 10. This chain's CDR3 is CSAEGGVRYYNEQFF. Here the CDR3 DNA reads TGCAGTGCTGAGGGAGGGGTGAGGTACTACAATGAGCAGTTCTTC.

This clonotype was detected ten times or more. The chain employs TRBV7-2 and TRBJ1-6; TRBD1 might be the D (5 bases). V gave up 0 bases and J gave up 7 bases, with 10 bases separating them. This CDR3 contains 15 residues. CDR1 and CDR2 (germline): SGHTA, FQGNSA. Here the CDR3 DNA reads TGTGCCAGCAGCTTAGCGTGGGGGGTAAATTCACCCCTCCACTTT. Translated: CASSLAWGVNSPLHF.

The rearrangement joins TRBV4-1 to TRBJ1-1; TRBD1 matches 8 bases. The CDR3 is 14 residues long. J was trimmed by 5 bases and V by 2 bases; bases with no gene match: 4. The V gene's germline CDR1 is MGHRA and CDR2 YSYEKL. This chain's CDR3 is CASSQRQGSTEAFF. For the CDR3, the DNA is TGCGCCAGCAGCCAAAGACAGGGGAGTACTGAAGCTTTCTTT.

The DNA for the CDR3 is TGTGCCAGCAGCTCGGGACAGGGAAGGTATCAGCCCCAGCATTTT. Its protein product is CASSSGQGRYQPQHF. The chain couples TRBV6-2 or TRBV6-3 to TRBJ1-5, with 9 bases aligning to TRBD1. After removal of 6 bases from V and 5 bases from J, the junction contained 8 bases not matched to a gene. The CDR3 runs to 15 residues. Germline assignment: CDR1 MNHEY and CDR2 SVGEGT.

The CDR3 sequence: CASSSLGATNEKLFF. CDR3 bases: TGTGCCAGCAGTTCACTGGGGGCCACTAATGAAAAACTGTTTTTT. J is TRBJ1-4 and V is TRBV27; a weak D match, TRBD1 (6 bases). The CDR3 consists of 15 residues. The germline CDR1 and CDR2 sequences are MNHEY and SMNVEV (reference sequence). With 4 bases removed from V and 2 bases from J, the gap between germline ends came to 11 bases.

In its sample, this clonotype was seen a few times. V usage is TRBV7-2 and J usage is TRBJ1-1; no clear D. CDR3 length equals 11 residues. V lost 7 bases and J lost 5, with 8 bases in between. Germline CDR1 reads SGHTA; CDR2 reads FQGNSA. The CDR3 region has the DNA TGTGCCAGCACCGACCGGACTGAAGCTTTCTTT. Its protein product is CASTDRTEAFF.

With respect to this clonotype: A much larger clone lies one base from this, so it may be a read error. The DNA for the CDR3 is TGTGACAGCAGCTTGGACGGCAAGGTGAACACTGAAGCTTTCTTT. Encoded protein: CDSSLDGKVNTEAFF. This sequence joins TRBV5-4 and TRBJ1-1; no reliable D call. CDR1 SGHNT and CDR2 YYREEE come from the germline V gene (reference sequence). The CDR3 is made up of 15 amino acids.

In its sample, this clonotype was seen a few times. The chain has TRBV5-6 and TRBJ2-7; D may be TRBD2 (5 bases). V shed 4 bases and J shed 2 bases, with 16 bases lying between them. Germline loops: CDR1 SGHDT, CDR2 YYEEEE. The CDR3 runs 15 residues. CDR3 residues: CASSPVFGVPYEQYF. The CDR3 DNA sequence: TGTGCCAGCAGCCCAGTGTTCGGGGTTCCCTACGAGCAGTACTTC.

The chain recombines TRBV7-9 with TRBJ2-3; 14 bases agree with TRBD2. The CDR3 length is 16 residues. Germline V gives CDR1 SEHNR, CDR2 FQNEAQ (reference sequence). The junction had 3 bases not matched to a gene; V was cut back by 5 bases and J by 2 bases. CDR3 bases: TGTGCCAGCAGCCGGGGACTAGCGGGAGCCACAGATACGCAGTATTTT. The encoded protein is CASSRGLAGATDTQYF.

The genes are TRBV10-3 and TRBJ2-7; 12 bases map to TRBD2. Germline V lookup: CDR1 ENHRY, CDR2 SYGVKD. This CDR3 is built from 15 residues. The V gene end was trimmed by 0 bases and the J gene end by 5 bases; junction bases not matched to a gene: 2. CDR3 amino acids: CAISESTSGRNEQYF. The CDR3 nucleotides read TGTGCCATCAGTGAGTCGACTAGCGGGAGAAACGAGCAGTACTTC.